This TCR beta chain came from a study of Graves' ophthalmopathy and Graves' hyperthyroidism. About 10 ml of fresh blood yielded the PBMCs by density gradient. Germline V gene sequence: CDR1 SGHVS, CDR2 FQNEAQ. This CDR3 comprises 14 residues. With V trimmed by 5 bases and J by 5 bases, 7 bases remained unmatched. This clonotype has more than one count but fewer than ten. Transcripts of RNA were the source for amplifying TCR beta CDR3 regions. In the first round, RT-PCR was carried out with HTBI primers, and a multiplex PCR formed the second round. TCRdb re-analysed the multiplex PCR reads in MiXCR, keeping a single row per CDR3 protein. There are hundreds of thousands of distinct CDR3 sequences in the sample; approximately 39% occur only once, and over 2.5% lies in the top ten.

The TCR sequence derives from an adult man with Graves' ophthalmopathy. Sequencing used peripheral blood. The rearrangement joins TRBV7-8 to TRBJ2-5; 8 bases map to TRBD2. Here the CDR3 reads CASSPARGVETQYF. CDR3 in DNA: TGTGCCAGCAGCCCAGCGCGGGGGGTGGAGACCCAGTACTTC.